The 17 T cell receptor beta chains in this list originate from one sample, sequenced in a study of cytomegalovirus exposure and HLA in healthy donors. 13 Jbeta primers and 60 Vbeta primers were used for the PCR. Data came from immunoSEQ multiplex PCR; TCRdb stores just in-frame clones and leaves some out. The sample includes 150,000 to 200,000 clones, approximately 80% of them seen just once. Specimen: PBMCs. The source of these receptors is a woman in her 50s in good health and CMV-seronegative.

This clone was seen a single time. J is TRBJ2-2 and V is TRBV5-8; D is possibly TRBD2 (5 bases). The germline V gene has CDR1 SGHTS and CDR2 YDEGEE. The CDR3 is made up of 17 amino acids. Deletions cut 1 base from V and 6 bases from J, with 19 bases between. The CDR3 loop is CASSLSNGVWLSGELFF. CDR3 coding DNA: TGTGCCAGCAGCTTGAGTAACGGGGTCTGGCTTTCCGGGGAGCTGTTTTTT.

This chain joins TRBV27 and TRBJ1-2; D is possibly TRBD1 (6 bases). The CDR3 runs 12 residues. V lost 5 bases to trimming and J lost 7 bases, with 11 bases between them. Germline V gives CDR1 MNHEY, CDR2 SMNVEV (reference sequence). CDR3 loop: CASSQQGLGYTF. In nucleotides, the CDR3 is TGTGCCAGCAGTCAGCAGGGGCTTGGCTACACCTTC.

The chain employs TRBV28 and TRBJ2-1; 13 bases are a match to TRBD2. Germline assignment: CDR1 MDHEN and CDR2 SYDVKM. This CDR3 is 15 amino acids long. V shed 6 bases and J 12 bases; nucleotides not matched to a gene: 11. CDR3 DNA: TGTGCCAGCAGGTCGGGACTAGCGGGGTCCTCAGGGCAGTTCTTC. Residues: CASRSGLAGSSGQFF.

The chain is built from TRBV29-1 and TRBJ2-1; 9 bases are a match to TRBD2. The germline CDR1 and CDR2 sequences are SQVTM and ANQGSEA. V shed 4 bases and J 12 bases; nucleotides not matched to a gene: 13. The CDR3 length is 14 residues. CDR3 sequence reads: CSVATSGQGGGQFF. In DNA, the CDR3 is TGCAGCGTTGCTACTAGCGGGCAGGGGGGTGGGCAGTTCTTC.

The chain links TRBV9 to TRBJ1-1; D gene uncertain. The CDR3 loop spans 14 amino acids. Germline CDR1 SGDLS, CDR2 YYNGEE. Trimming removed 2 bases from V and 1 base from J, with 9 bases in between. The CDR3 sequence is CASSVVGTNTEAFF. CDR3 coding DNA: TGTGCCAGCAGCGTGGTGGGCACGAACACTGAAGCTTTCTTT.

This sequence joins TRBV7-8 and TRBJ2-1; 7 positions agree with TRBD1. The CDR3 runs 17 residues. The V and J ends lost 1 base and 5 bases, in that order; junction bases with no gene match: 11. Germline CDR1 SGHVS, CDR2 FQNEAQ. The CDR3 bases are TGTGCCAGCAGCTTAGGGGGGCGCCGGGACAGCCACAATGAGCAGTTCTTC. Residues: CASSLGGRRDSHNEQFF.

The chain is built from TRBV2 and TRBJ1-2, with 9 nucleotides matching TRBD1. This CDR3 comprises 15 residues. Losses at the gene ends were 4 bases for V and 7 bases for J; bases not matched to a gene: 10. The germline CDR1 and CDR2 sequences are SNHLY and FYNNEI. Written as DNA, the CDR3 is TGTGCCAGCAGTGTAGGGACAGGGCGAGGTAGTGGCTACACCTTC. This encodes CASSVGTGRGSGYTF.

As to this clone: At one boundary the junction diverges from the germline segment, which might be a read error. This chain uses TRBV7-9 with TRBJ2-7, with 11 bases fitting TRBD2. Germline V gives CDR1 SEHNR, CDR2 FQNEAQ (reference sequence). The CDR3 is made up of 14 amino acids. The CDR3 loop reads CSSSSLAGVSEQYF. The CDR3 nucleotides are TGTTCCAGCAGCTCACTAGCGGGAGTTTCCGAGCAGTACTTC.

Of note for this clone: Lacking the conserved final phenylalanine or tryptophan, this CDR3 likely reflects a read error. The rearrangement joins TRBV19 to TRBJ1-2, with D unclear. Trimming left V 8 bases short and J 4 bases short, with 14 bases between. The germline gives CDR1 LNHDA, CDR2 SQIVND (reference sequence). The CDR3 is 13 amino acids. The CDR3 here is CASSLSGRYGYTL. In DNA, the CDR3 is TGTGCCAGTTCCCTCAGTGGGCGCTATGGCTACACCCTC.

In DNA, the CDR3 is TGTGCCAGCAGTGACTTTACTAGCGGCACGGAGCAGTTCTTC. Translated, it gives CASSDFTSGTEQFF. J is TRBJ2-1 and V is TRBV6-4, with 8 positions matching TRBD2. The V gene's germline CDR1 is MRHNA and CDR2 SNTAGT. V lost 1 base, J lost 10 bases, and 6 bases stayed unmatched. The CDR3 covers 14 residues.

The count of this clone is one. The chain uses TRBV21-1 and TRBJ2-3; no DNA check was done on the table's D call, TRBD2. TRBV21-1 is recorded as a pseudogene. The CDR3 consists of 16 residues. DNA for the CDR3: TGTGCCAGCAGCAGTAATAGCGGGAGGGCTACGGATACGCAGTATTTT. It encodes CASSSNSGRATDTQYF.

V gene TRBV7-3 combines with J gene TRBJ1-1; D perhaps matches TRBD1 (5 bases). Germline-derived CDR1 and CDR2 are SGHTA and FQGTGA. The CDR3 runs to 12 residues. V was clipped by 5 bases and J by 1 base, with 5 bases between them. The CDR3 sequence: CASSGANTEAFF. The CDR3 DNA is TGTGCCAGCAGCGGGGCGAACACTGAAGCTTTCTTT.

The chain is built from TRBV28 and TRBJ2-5; 8 nucleotides agree with TRBD1. The J call could be wrong; TRBJ2-7 is a better fit for the DNA end. Germline assignment: CDR1 MDHEN and CDR2 SYDVKM. The CDR3 contains 14 residues. The CDR3 protein is CASQTGTGLYEQYF. The CDR3 bases are TGTGCCAGCCAGACCGGGACAGGACTCTACGAGCAGTACTTC.

V and J are TRBV5-5 and TRBJ2-2; the match to TRBD1 covers 9 bases. The CDR3 has 15 residues. V was clipped by 5 bases and J by 0 bases; unmatched bases: 2. Germline V CDR1 and CDR2: SGHKS, YYEKEE (reference sequence). CDR3 protein: CASRRQGANTGELFF. CDR3 DNA: TGTGCCAGCAGGCGACAGGGGGCGAACACCGGGGAGCTGTTTTTT.

The chain joins TRBV15 to TRBJ2-5; 9 nucleotides align to TRBD2. The DNA end is more similar to TRBJ2-7, so the J call may be wrong. Germline loops: CDR1 LNHNV, CDR2 YYDKDF (reference sequence). The CDR3 extends over 16 amino acids. The CDR3 protein is CATSRDGASGAYEQYF. CDR3 nucleotide sequence: TGTGCCACCAGCAGAGATGGGGCTAGCGGGGCCTACGAGCAGTACTTC.

V and J are TRBV6-1 and TRBJ2-1, with 10 positions matching TRBD2. With V trimmed by 5 bases and J by 4 bases, 2 bases remained unmatched. This CDR3 has 14 amino acids. Germline CDR1 reads MNHNS; CDR2 reads SASEGT. CDR3 in amino acids: CASSLAGVYNEQFF. In nucleotides, the CDR3 is TGTGCCAGCAGTCTAGCGGGAGTTTACAATGAGCAGTTCTTC.

J is TRBJ1-2 and V is TRBV2, with 8 bases lining up with TRBD1. The CDR3 extends over 16 amino acids. Germline trimming cut 2 bases from V and 3 bases from J; bases unmatched to any gene: 8. The germline V gene encodes CDR1 SNHLY and CDR2 FYNNEI. This CDR3 is CASSEFLGQVDYGYTF. CDR3 DNA: TGTGCCAGCAGTGAATTTTTGGGACAGGTCGACTATGGCTACACCTTC.